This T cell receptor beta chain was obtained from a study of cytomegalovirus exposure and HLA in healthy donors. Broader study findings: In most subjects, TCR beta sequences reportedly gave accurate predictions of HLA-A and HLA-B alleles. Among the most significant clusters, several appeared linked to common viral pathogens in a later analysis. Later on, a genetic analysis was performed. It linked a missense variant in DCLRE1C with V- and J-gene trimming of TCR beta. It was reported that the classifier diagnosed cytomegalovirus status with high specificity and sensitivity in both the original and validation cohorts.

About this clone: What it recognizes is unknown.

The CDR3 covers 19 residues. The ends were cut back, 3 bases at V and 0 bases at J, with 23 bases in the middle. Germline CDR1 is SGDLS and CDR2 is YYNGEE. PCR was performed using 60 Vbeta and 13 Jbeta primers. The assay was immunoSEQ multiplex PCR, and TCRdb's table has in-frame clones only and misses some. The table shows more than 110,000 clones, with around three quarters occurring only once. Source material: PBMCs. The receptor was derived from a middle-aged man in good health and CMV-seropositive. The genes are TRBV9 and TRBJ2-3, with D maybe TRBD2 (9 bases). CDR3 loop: CASSGSQGAGGRSTDTQYF. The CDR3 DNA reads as TGTGCCAGCAGCGGGAGCCAGGGGGCGGGAGGGCGTAGCACAGATACGCAGTATTTT.